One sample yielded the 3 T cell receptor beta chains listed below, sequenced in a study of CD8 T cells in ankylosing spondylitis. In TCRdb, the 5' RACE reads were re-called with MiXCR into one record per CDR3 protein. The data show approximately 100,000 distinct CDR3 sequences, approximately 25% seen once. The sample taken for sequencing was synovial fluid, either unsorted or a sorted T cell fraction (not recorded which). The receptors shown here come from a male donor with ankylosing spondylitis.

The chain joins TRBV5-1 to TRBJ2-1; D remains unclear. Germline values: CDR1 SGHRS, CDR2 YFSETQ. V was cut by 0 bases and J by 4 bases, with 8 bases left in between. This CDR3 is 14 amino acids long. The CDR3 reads CASSLDYTYNEQFF. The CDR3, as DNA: TGCGCCAGCAGCTTGGATTACACATACAATGAGCAGTTCTTC.

CDR3 coding DNA: TGTGCCAGCGGTCAAAACTCTGGGGCCAACGTCCTGACTTTC. It is translated as CASGQNSGANVLTF. This chain joins TRBV25-1 and TRBJ2-6, with no clear D. V was shortened by 8 bases and J by 0 bases, with 8 bases between the two germline ends. The germline CDR1 and CDR2 sequences are MGHDK and SYGVNS. The CDR3 spans 14 residues.

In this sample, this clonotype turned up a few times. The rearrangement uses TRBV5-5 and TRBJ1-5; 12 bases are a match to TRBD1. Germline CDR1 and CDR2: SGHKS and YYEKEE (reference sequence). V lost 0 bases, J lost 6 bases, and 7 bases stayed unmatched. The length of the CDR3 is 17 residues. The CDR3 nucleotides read TGTGCCAGCAGCTTGGATGGGACAGGGGGCGCGGGTCAGCCCCAGCATTTT. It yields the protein CASSLDGTGGAGQPQHF.